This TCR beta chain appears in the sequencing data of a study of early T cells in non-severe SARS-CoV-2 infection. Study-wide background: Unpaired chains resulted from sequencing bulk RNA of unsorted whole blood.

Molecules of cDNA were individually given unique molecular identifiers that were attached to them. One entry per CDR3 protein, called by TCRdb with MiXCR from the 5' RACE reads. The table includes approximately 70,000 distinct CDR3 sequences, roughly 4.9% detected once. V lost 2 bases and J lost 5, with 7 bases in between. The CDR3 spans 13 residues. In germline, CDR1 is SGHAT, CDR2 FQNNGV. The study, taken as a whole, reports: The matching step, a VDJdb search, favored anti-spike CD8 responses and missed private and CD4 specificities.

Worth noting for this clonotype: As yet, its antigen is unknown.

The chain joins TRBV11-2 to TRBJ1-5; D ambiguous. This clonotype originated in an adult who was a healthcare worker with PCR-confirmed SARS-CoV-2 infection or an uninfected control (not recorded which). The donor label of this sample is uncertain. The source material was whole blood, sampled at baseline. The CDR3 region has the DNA TGTGCCAGCAGCTTAAGGGCGGATCAGCCCCAGCATTTT. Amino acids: CASSLRADQPQHF.